This T cell receptor (beta chain) stems from a study of T-cell memory formation after mild COVID-19. Study-level findings and limits: CD4+ contracting clones were found mainly in CM and EM, and CD8+ ones in EMRA.

As for this clonotype: Its antigen is as yet unknown.

TCRalpha and TCRbeta libraries used 5'RACE with constant-segment primers and UMIs. TCRdb processed the 5' RACE reads anew with MiXCR; each CDR3 protein has one entry. The top ten hold 21% of the sample, which has roughly 340,000 distinct CDR3 sequences, around a fifth seen once. Sequencing used PBMCs or a T cell subset sorted from them (not recorded which). The sequence was obtained from a man aged 18 to 35 who had mild COVID-19 (a few samples of this study predate the infection). Cell type and time point are not known.

DNA for the CDR3: TGTGCCAGCGGTCCGCCCGGGACAGCGCAGTATTTT. It specifies CASGPPGTAQYF. J is TRBJ2-3 and V is TRBV7-2, with 7 bases identical to TRBD1. The CDR3 extends over 12 amino acids. J gave up 10 bases and V 8 bases, and 9 bases lay outside the gene matches. Germline V CDR1 and CDR2: SGHTA, FQGNSA.